These 11 T cell receptor beta chains were all obtained from the same sample, sequenced in a study of shared clonotypes between healthy human individuals. Assay used: immunoSEQ multiplex PCR; TCRdb lists only in-frame clones, some missing. The table has approximately 440,000 clones, 77% seen once; the top ten hold 12%. The material sequenced was PBMCs. The source of these receptors is a woman aged 40 to 55 in good health. Some clones in this sample may be carry-over from other donors' samples.

The CDR3 region has the DNA TGTGCCACCAGCAGCCTTACCTACGAGCAGTACTTC. Amino acids: CATSSLTYEQYF. The chain links TRBV15 to TRBJ2-7, with no clear D. V lost 3 bases and J 2 bases, leaving 5 bases between the germline ends. This CDR3 is built from 12 residues. Germline CDR1 and CDR2: LNHNV and YYDKDF (reference sequence). The whole variable domain, remainder taken from reference TRBV15 and TRBJ2-7, is DAMVIQNPRYQVTQFGKPVTLSCSQTLNHNVMYWYQQKSSQAPKLLFHYYDKDFNNEADTPDNFQSRRPNTSFCFLDIRSPGLGDTAMYLCATSSLTYEQYFGPGTRLTVT.

V and J are TRBV7-3 and TRBJ2-1; tentatively, D is TRBD2 (5 bases). V was cut by 1 base and J by 5 bases, with 12 bases left in between. The germline CDR1 and CDR2 sequences are SGHTA and FQGTGA. CDR3 length equals 15 residues. The CDR3 sequence is CASSLMAGTDNEQFF. As DNA, the CDR3 is TGTGCCAGCAGCTTAATGGCGGGTACCGACAATGAGCAGTTCTTC.

The rearrangement links TRBV29-1 to TRBJ2-5; 9 bases agree with TRBD2. There are 15 residues in the CDR3. V shed 2 bases and J 5 bases; nucleotides not matched to a gene: 9. Germline V gene data show CDR1 as SQVTM and CDR2 as ANQGSEA. The CDR3 DNA reads as TGCAGCGTTGAACTAGCGGGAATTGTGAAGGAGACCCAGTACTTC. Translating it yields CSVELAGIVKETQYF.

A note on this clone: Distinct nucleotide sequences in the sample also encode this CDR3. The genes are TRBV28 and TRBJ1-2; D remains ambiguous. The germline V gene has CDR1 MDHEN and CDR2 SYDVKM. There are 12 residues in the CDR3. V lost 5 bases and J 4 bases, leaving 8 bases between the germline ends. In nucleotides, the CDR3 is TGTGCCAGCAGTCTCCGCCTCTATGGCTACACCTTC. This translates into CASSLRLYGYTF.

The chain is built from TRBV30 and TRBJ1-4, with D possibly TRBD1 on 6 matching bases. Germline values: CDR1 GTSNPN, CDR2 SVGIG (reference sequence). Trimming took off 0 bases at V and 8 bases at J, with 13 bases between the two ends. The CDR3 is 14 residues long. The CDR3 spells CAWSVGTGREKLFF. The DNA for the CDR3 is TGTGCCTGGAGTGTTGGCACAGGGAGGGAAAAACTGTTTTTT.

This clone has only a few counts. The V and J genes are TRBV7-9 and TRBJ1-5; no reliable D call. This CDR3 is 13 amino acids long. V lost 5 bases and J lost 5, with 10 bases in between. Germline V gives CDR1 SEHNR, CDR2 FQNEAQ (reference sequence). The CDR3: CASSPQEDQPQHF. CDR3 coding DNA: TGTGCCAGCAGCCCTCAGGAGGATCAGCCCCAGCATTTT. The full variable domain, with the rest looked up from reference TRBV7-9 and TRBJ1-5, is DTGVSQNPRHKITKRGQNVTFRCDPISEHNRLYWYRQTLGQGPEFLTYFQNEAQLEKSRLLSDRFSAERPKGSFSTLEIQRTEQGDSAMYLCASSPQEDQPQHFGDGTRLSIL.

The chain recombines TRBV5-8 with TRBJ2-7, with D possibly TRBD2 on 6 matching bases. This CDR3 has 14 amino acids. Germline-derived CDR1 and CDR2 are SGHTS and YDEGEE. Trimming left V 2 bases short and J 2 bases short, with 11 bases between. The CDR3 sequence: CASSFLKRAYEQYF. CDR3 nucleotides: TGTGCCAGCAGCTTCCTAAAGCGGGCCTACGAGCAGTACTTC.

As for this clone: This sequence may be a read error, since a much larger clone differs from it by one base. The chain uses TRBV6-6 and TRBJ1-1, with D perhaps TRBD1 (6 bases). CDR1 and CDR2 from the germline V gene are MNHNY and SVGAGI (reference sequence). The CDR3 length is 13 residues. The V and J ends lost 8 bases and 4 bases respectively, with 14 bases between them. The CDR3 bases are TGTGCCAGCCCCCCGGGGGCCGGCACTGAAGCTTTCTTT. It translates to CASPPGAGTEAFF.

This clone has a handful of counts. The V call is TRBV19, the J call TRBJ1-2, with D tentatively TRBD1 (5 bases). V was shortened by 6 bases and J by 6 bases, with 14 bases between the two germline ends. The CDR3 has 13 amino acids. Per germline, CDR1 LNHDA and CDR2 SQIVND (reference sequence). In DNA, the CDR3 is TGTGCCAGTAGGAGCGCAGGGAGGAATGGCTACACCTTC. It translates to CASRSAGRNGYTF.

The chain is built from TRBV30 and TRBJ2-1, with D perhaps matching TRBD2 (7 bases). The CDR3 totals 13 residues. In germline, CDR1 is GTSNPN, CDR2 SVGIG (reference sequence). V lost 6 bases, J lost 8 bases, and 17 bases lay in between. CDR3 coding DNA: TGTGCCTGCCCCCTCAGGGGAGGGGATGAGCAGTTCTTC. This sequence encodes CACPLRGGDEQFF.

The chain joins TRBV29-1 to TRBJ2-2; D might be TRBD1 (5 bases). The CDR3 is 19 residues long. From germline, CDR1 is SQVTM and CDR2 ANQGSEA. Trimming left V 2 bases short and J 0 bases short, with 22 bases between. The CDR3 DNA follows: TGCAGCGTTGAATGGGCCTGGGTAGGGGTTCAATCGAACACCGGGGAGCTGTTTTTT. Protein product: CSVEWAWVGVQSNTGELFF.